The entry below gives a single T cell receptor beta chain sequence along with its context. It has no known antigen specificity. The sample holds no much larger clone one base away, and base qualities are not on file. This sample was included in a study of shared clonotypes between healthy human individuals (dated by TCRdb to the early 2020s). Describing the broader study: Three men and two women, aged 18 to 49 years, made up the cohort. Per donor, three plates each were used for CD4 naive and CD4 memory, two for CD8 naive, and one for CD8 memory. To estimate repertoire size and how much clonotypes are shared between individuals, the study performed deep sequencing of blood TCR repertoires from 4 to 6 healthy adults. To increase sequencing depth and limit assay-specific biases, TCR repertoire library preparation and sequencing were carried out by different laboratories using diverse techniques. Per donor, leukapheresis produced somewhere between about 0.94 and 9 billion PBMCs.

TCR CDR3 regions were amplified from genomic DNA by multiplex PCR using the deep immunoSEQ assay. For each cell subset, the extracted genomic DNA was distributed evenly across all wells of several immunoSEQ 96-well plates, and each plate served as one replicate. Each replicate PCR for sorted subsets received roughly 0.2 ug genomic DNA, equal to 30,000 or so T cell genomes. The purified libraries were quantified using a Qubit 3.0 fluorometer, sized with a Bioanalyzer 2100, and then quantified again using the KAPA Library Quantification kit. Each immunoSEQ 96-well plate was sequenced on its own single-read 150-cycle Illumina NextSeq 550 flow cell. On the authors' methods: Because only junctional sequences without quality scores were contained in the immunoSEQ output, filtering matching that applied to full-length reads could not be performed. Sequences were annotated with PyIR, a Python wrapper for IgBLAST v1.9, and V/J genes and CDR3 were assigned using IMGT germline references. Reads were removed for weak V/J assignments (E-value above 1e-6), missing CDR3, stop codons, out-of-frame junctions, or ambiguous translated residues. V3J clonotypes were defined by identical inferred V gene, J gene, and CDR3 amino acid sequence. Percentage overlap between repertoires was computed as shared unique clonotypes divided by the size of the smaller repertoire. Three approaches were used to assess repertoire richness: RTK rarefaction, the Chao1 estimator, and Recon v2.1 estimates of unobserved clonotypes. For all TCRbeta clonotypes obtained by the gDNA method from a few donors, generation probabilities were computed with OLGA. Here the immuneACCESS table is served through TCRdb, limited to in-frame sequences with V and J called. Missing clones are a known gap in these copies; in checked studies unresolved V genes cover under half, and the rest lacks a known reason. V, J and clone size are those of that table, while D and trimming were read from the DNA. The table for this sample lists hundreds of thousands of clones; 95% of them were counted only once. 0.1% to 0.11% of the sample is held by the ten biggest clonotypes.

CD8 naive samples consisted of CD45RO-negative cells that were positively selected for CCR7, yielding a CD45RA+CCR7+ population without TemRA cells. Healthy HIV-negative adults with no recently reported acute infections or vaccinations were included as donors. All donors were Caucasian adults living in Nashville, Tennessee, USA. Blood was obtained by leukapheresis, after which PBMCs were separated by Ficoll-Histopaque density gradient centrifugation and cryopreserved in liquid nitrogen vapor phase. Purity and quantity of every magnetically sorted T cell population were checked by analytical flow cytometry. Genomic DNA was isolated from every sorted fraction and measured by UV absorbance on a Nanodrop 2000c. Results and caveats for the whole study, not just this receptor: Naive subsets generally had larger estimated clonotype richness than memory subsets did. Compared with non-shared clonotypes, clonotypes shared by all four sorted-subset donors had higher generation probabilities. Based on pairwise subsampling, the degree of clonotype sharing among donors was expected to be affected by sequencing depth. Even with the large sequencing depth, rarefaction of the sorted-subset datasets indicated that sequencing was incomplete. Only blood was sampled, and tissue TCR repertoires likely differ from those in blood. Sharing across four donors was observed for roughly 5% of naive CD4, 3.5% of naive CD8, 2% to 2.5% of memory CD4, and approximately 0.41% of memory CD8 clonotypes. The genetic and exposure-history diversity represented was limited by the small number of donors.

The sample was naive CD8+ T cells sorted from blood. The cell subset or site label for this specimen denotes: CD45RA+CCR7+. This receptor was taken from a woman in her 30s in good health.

The nucleotides read TGTGCCAGCAGGGATAGCGGCAACTACGAGCAGTACTTC. This is translated as CASRDSGNYEQYF. The chain was built from TRBV27 and TRBJ2-7, and TRBD2 may be the D gene, going by 6 matching bases. Taken from the germline V gene (reference sequence), the CDR1 and CDR2 loops are MNHEY and SMNVEV. V drops 6 bases and J drops 3 bases, leaving 12 bases in between. Measured from the cysteine to the phenylalanine, the CDR3 is 13 residues long. This entry keeps only the CDR3 DNA: 39 bases, framed from base 1.